What follows are 26 T cell receptor beta chains derived from one specimen sequenced in a study of T cells in Graves' hyperthyroidism and ophthalmopathy. From RNA transcripts, TCR beta CDR3 regions were amplified. HTBI primers were used for first-round RT-PCR of the TCR CDR3. TCRdb independently ran MiXCR on the multiplex PCR reads; one entry per CDR3 protein. The table records hundreds of thousands of distinct CDR3 sequences, roughly a sixth of them present only once. Sequenced sample: blood. These receptors all stem from a woman between 18 and 29 years old with Graves' ophthalmopathy.

This clonotype appeared many times. V is TRBV12-3 or TRBV12-4 and J is TRBJ1-2, with D possibly being TRBD1 (6 bases). The CDR3 covers 15 residues. Trimming stripped 5 bases from V and 3 bases from J, with 16 bases between. CDR3 coding DNA: TGTGCCAGCAGTCGCCGGGGGGGGGCGCACTATGGCTACACCTTC. Amino acids: CASSRRGGAHYGYTF.

This clonotype was counted many times. The chain carries TRBV28 and TRBJ2-2; D remains ambiguous. CDR1 is MDHEN and CDR2 is SYDVKM in the germline V gene. The CDR3 contains 17 residues. With 2 bases removed from V and 0 bases from J, the gap between germline ends came to 13 bases. The CDR3 DNA reads as TGTGCCAGCAGTTTACTCTCTTTAGGAGCGAACACCGGGGAGCTGTTTTTT. Translating it yields CASSLLSLGANTGELFF.

V usage is TRBV19 and J usage is TRBJ2-1; tentatively, D is TRBD2 (6 bases). Trimming cost V 4 bases and J 6 bases, with 10 bases left between them. Looked up from germline, CDR1 is LNHDA and CDR2 is SQIVND (reference sequence). This CDR3 comprises 13 residues. The CDR3 nucleotides are TGTGCCAGTAGTAGCGGGACTTCCAATGAGCAGTTCTTC. Translation gives CASSSGTSNEQFF.

The V gene is TRBV29-1, the J gene TRBJ1-5; D remains unclear. Germline assignment: CDR1 SQVTM and CDR2 ANQGSEA. This CDR3 spans 12 amino acids. Between the trimmed V and J ends, which lost 6 bases and 1 base, there was a span of 7 bases. The CDR3 nucleotides read TGCAGCGTCGGACCGAGCAATCAGCCCCAGCATTTT. It encodes CSVGPSNQPQHF.

This clonotype appeared a few times. The chain links TRBV6-5 to TRBJ2-7, with 7 positions matching TRBD1. CDR1 is MNHEY and CDR2 is SVGAGI in the germline V gene. This CDR3 is built from 17 residues. Losses at the gene ends were 0 bases for V and 1 base for J; bases not matched to a gene: 9. This chain's CDR3 is CASSYSKATGISYEQYF. In DNA form, the CDR3 reads TGTGCCAGCAGTTACTCGAAGGCGACAGGGATATCCTACGAGCAGTACTTC.

The genes are TRBV19 and TRBJ1-1, with TRBD1 as a possible D gene (5 bases). V was clipped by 1 base and J by 0 bases, with 15 bases between them. Germline V gene sequence: CDR1 LNHDA, CDR2 SQIVND (reference sequence). This CDR3 contains 17 residues. The CDR3 coding sequence is TGTGCCAGTAGTATAGTAGGGCAGGGAGAGATGAACACTGAAGCTTTCTTT. Residues: CASSIVGQGEMNTEAFF.

This chain joins TRBV7-3 and TRBJ2-7; TRBD1 aligns across 10 bases. The J segment lost 6 bases and the V segment lost 1 base, leaving 6 bases of the junction unmatched. CDR1 SGHTA and CDR2 FQGTGA come from the germline V gene. The CDR3 covers 15 residues. CDR3 in amino acids: CASSLSAGTGVEQYF. The CDR3 coding sequence is TGTGCCAGCAGCTTAAGTGCCGGGACAGGGGTCGAGCAGTACTTC.

This clonotype was detected many times. The J gene is TRBJ2-5, the V gene TRBV28; 9 bases line up with TRBD1. V lost 6 bases to trimming and J lost 2 bases; unmatched junction nucleotides: 7. CDR1 MDHEN and CDR2 SYDVKM come from the germline V gene. There are 15 residues in the CDR3. The CDR3 DNA sequence: TGTGCCAGCAGGAGACAGGGGGACTCTCAAGAGACCCAGTACTTC. Encoded protein: CASRRQGDSQETQYF.

In this sample, this clonotype turned up many times. The chain recombines TRBV2 with TRBJ1-4; TRBD1 aligns across 8 bases. Germline V lookup: CDR1 SNHLY, CDR2 FYNNEI. This CDR3 is 16 amino acids long. Trimming cost V 5 bases and J 8 bases; bases outside gene matches: 13. DNA of the CDR3: TGTGCCAGCAGTTACGAGCAACAGGGGGGAGAAGAAAAACTGTTTTTT. Protein sequence: CASSYEQQGGEEKLFF.

The J gene is TRBJ2-2, the V gene TRBV6-1, with a possible D match to TRBD2 (5 bases). Looked up from germline, CDR1 is MNHNS and CDR2 is SASEGT. CDR3 length: 15 residues. V was pared by 4 bases and J by 2 bases, with 11 bases between. CDR3 DNA sequence: TGTGCCAGCAGTGGCCACCGGGAAAACACCGGGGAGCTGTTTTTT. It is translated as CASSGHRENTGELFF.

This clonotype was detected a few times. The J gene is TRBJ2-6, the V gene TRBV3-2; the table's D call, TRBD1, has no DNA check behind it. TRBV3-2 is labeled a pseudogene. This CDR3 spans 17 amino acids. The CDR3 reads CASIPTPGYPGANVLTF. DNA for the CDR3: TGTGCCAGCATCCCTACCCCGGGTTATCCTGGGGCCAACGTCCTGACTTTC.

The table lists this clonotype with a few counts. The CDR3 is CASTPIKGGDTGELFF. Written as DNA, the CDR3 is TGTGCCAGCACCCCGATCAAGGGGGGTGATACCGGGGAGCTGTTTTTT. This rearrangement joins TRBV6-1 to TRBJ2-2, with D perhaps being TRBD1 or TRBD2 (6 bases each). The CDR3 has 16 amino acids. CDR1 MNHNS and CDR2 SASEGT come from the germline V gene. V was pared by 7 bases and J by 5 bases, with 20 bases between.

A word on this clonotype: At one end, the junction sequence differs from germline, possibly due to a read error. The chain employs TRBV7-2 and TRBJ1-4; no definite D call. Germline values: CDR1 SGHTA, CDR2 FQGNSA. The CDR3 runs to 16 residues. The DNA for the CDR3 is TGTGACAGCAGCTCCCGGAGCAGGACCTTAAATGAAAAACTGTTTTTT. Encoded protein: CDSSSRSRTLNEKLFF.

The chain uses TRBV4-1 and TRBJ2-3, with 8 positions matching TRBD1. The junction had 9 bases not matched to a gene; V was cut back by 0 bases and J by 1 base. The CDR3 spans 18 residues. Germline CDR1 reads MGHRA; CDR2 reads YSYEKL. As DNA, the CDR3 is TGCGCCAGCAGCCAAGATGGCACGGACAGGGCCGGCACAGATACGCAGTATTTT. This translates into CASSQDGTDRAGTDTQYF.

The V and J genes are TRBV29-1 and TRBJ2-1, with D possibly being TRBD1 (5 bases). The CDR3 totals 14 residues. Germline V gives CDR1 SQVTM, CDR2 ANQGSEA. The V end lost 5 bases, the J end lost 4 bases, and 15 bases lay between the germline ends. CDR3 in amino acids: CSVLGVGPYNEQFF. As DNA, the CDR3 is TGCAGCGTTCTAGGGGTAGGGCCTTACAATGAGCAGTTCTTC.

This clonotype was detected a few times. V gene TRBV7-2 combines with J gene TRBJ2-1, with D perhaps matching TRBD2 (7 bases). This CDR3 spans 13 amino acids. Trimming took off 5 bases at V and 10 bases at J, with 15 bases between the two ends. The V gene's germline CDR1 is SGHTA and CDR2 FQGNSA. In DNA, the CDR3 is TGTGCCAGCAGCCCGGGGCGGGGGCGGGAGCAGTTCTTC. As protein: CASSPGRGREQFF.

This clonotype was observed at least ten times. This chain connects TRBV18 to TRBJ1-2; D may be TRBD1 (6 bases). The germline gives CDR1 KGHSH, CDR2 LQKENI. The CDR3 runs 13 residues. Trimming stripped 5 bases from V and 8 bases from J, with 15 bases between. The CDR3 protein is CASSEMVQGGYTF. CDR3 sequence (DNA): TGTGCCAGCTCAGAAATGGTACAGGGAGGCTACACCTTC.

This rearrangement joins TRBV5-6 to TRBJ2-1; the match to TRBD2 covers 9 bases. CDR3 length: 16 residues. Germline CDR1 SGHDT, CDR2 YYEEEE. The V segment lost 3 bases and the J segment 4 bases; nucleotides outside the gene matches: 8. The CDR3 nucleotides are TGTGCCAGCAGCTGGGAGGGTAGCGGGGGATACAATGAGCAGTTCTTC. It yields the protein CASSWEGSGGYNEQFF.

A note on this clonotype: This clone may be a read error of a much larger clone one base away. The gene calls are TRBV13 and TRBJ1-1; D is ambiguous. Per germline, CDR1 PRHDT and CDR2 FYEKMQ (reference sequence). The CDR3 runs 14 residues. Trimming pared 2 bases from V and 1 base from J, leaving 8 bases between. In DNA form, the CDR3 reads TGTGCCAGCAGCTTATTTCCATGGAACACTGAAGCTTTCTTT. Translation gives CASSLFPWNTEAFF.

Of note for this clonotype: The final CDR3 position lacks the conserved phenylalanine or tryptophan, pointing to a likely read error. The chain couples TRBV10-3 to TRBJ1-2; 7 bases are a match to TRBD1. This CDR3 has 13 residues. The ends lost 4 bases at V and 5 bases at J; junction bases unmatched: 4. Germline V gene sequence: CDR1 ENHRY, CDR2 SYGVKD. As DNA, the CDR3 is TGTGCCATCAGTGGGAGGGGGCTTTATGGCTACACCCTC. Its translation: CAISGRGLYGYTL.

This clonotype was found many times. The genes are TRBV30 and TRBJ1-1; D call uncertain. The V gene's germline CDR1 is GTSNPN and CDR2 SVGIG (reference sequence). V was shortened by 1 base and J by 3 bases, with 3 bases between the two germline ends. This CDR3 is 11 amino acids long. The CDR3 DNA follows: TGTGCCTGGAGTGGTGACACTGAAGCTTTCTTT. As protein: CAWSGDTEAFF.

This clonotype was counted at least ten times. The V call is TRBV5-1, the J call TRBJ2-7; 9 positions agree with TRBD2. Germline values: CDR1 SGHRS, CDR2 YFSETQ. V was pared by 0 bases and J by 3 bases, with 4 bases of the junction left unmatched. CDR3 length: 15 residues. The CDR3 region is CASSLVSGGNYEQYF. The CDR3 DNA is TGCGCCAGCAGCTTGGTTAGCGGGGGCAACTACGAGCAGTACTTC.

This clonotype was picked up many times. The chain joins TRBV20-1 to TRBJ2-7; 11 nucleotides align to TRBD2. CDR3 length: 15 amino acids. The germline CDR1 and CDR2 sequences are DFQATT and SNEGSKA (reference sequence). Trimming removed 7 bases from V and 1 base from J; junction bases left unmatched: 9. The CDR3 sequence: CSDSPGLAVSYEQYF. The CDR3 DNA sequence: TGCAGTGACTCGCCGGGACTAGCGGTTTCCTACGAGCAGTACTTC.

A few counts support this clonotype. This chain connects TRBV3-1 to TRBJ1-2; D gene uncertain. Trimming shortened V by 4 bases and J by 12 bases, and 15 bases separated the two germline ends. The CDR3 spans 12 residues. CDR1 is LGHDT, CDR2 YNNKEL, per germline (reference sequence). Written as DNA, the CDR3 is TGTGCCAGCAGCCTAATGGACGGGGTGCACACCTTC. As protein: CASSLMDGVHTF.

This chain connects TRBV7-6 to TRBJ2-3; D unresolved. The V gene's germline CDR1 is SGHVS and CDR2 FNYEAQ. The CDR3 spans 13 residues. The ends were cut back, 2 bases at V and 4 bases at J, with 7 bases in the middle. DNA of the CDR3: TGTGCCAGCAGCTTACTCCCCCCAGATACGCAGTATTTT. This gives the protein CASSLLPPDTQYF.

V usage is TRBV7-3 and J usage is TRBJ2-2, with D possibly being TRBD2 (6 bases). Germline-derived CDR1 and CDR2 are SGHTA and FQGTGA. The CDR3 totals 14 residues. V dropped 5 bases and J dropped 7 bases, with 14 bases sitting between them. The CDR3 spells CASSPGGVGGELFF. DNA of the CDR3: TGTGCCAGCAGCCCGGGCGGGGTTGGCGGGGAGCTGTTTTTT.